Listed below are T cell receptor beta chains from one sample, sequenced in a study of vaccination effects on CD4 cells after COVID-19. Measured with immunoSEQ multiplex PCR; TCRdb has only the in-frame clones, and not every one. The table includes approximately 68,000 clones, 60% to 85% detected once. Their cognate antigens are unknown. Sequenced material: CD4+ T cells from PBMCs cultured with SARS-CoV-2 spike peptides, taken before COVID-19 vaccination. These receptors were collected from a human donor who received a COVID-19 vaccine. The CDR3 runs from the conserved cysteine through the conserved F or W. D genes are given only for firm matches. A row's size may be missing; if present it is once, few, many or a size class.

clone size: NA
V gene: TRBV3-1/TRBV3-2
D gene: NA
J gene: TRBJ1-4
CDR3 protein: CASSPSGTTNEKLFF
CDR3 DNA: TGTGCCAGCAGCCCGTCCGGAACAACTAATGAAAAACTGTTTTTT

clone size: few
V gene: TRBV5-1
D gene: NA
J gene: TRBJ2-1
CDR3 protein: CASSLALVANEQFF
CDR3 DNA: TGCGCCAGCAGCTTGGCCCTGGTTGCGAATGAGCAGTTCTTC

clone size: NA
V gene: TRBV18
D gene: NA
J gene: TRBJ2-5
CDR3 protein: CASSQGSQETQYF
CDR3 DNA: TGTGCCAGCTCACAGGGCAGTCAAGAGACCCAGTACTTC

clone size: NA
V gene: TRBV10-2
D gene: TRBD2
J gene: TRBJ2-3
CDR3 protein: CASRGLAGGLMGSDTQYF
CDR3 DNA: TGCGCCAGCAGAGGACTAGCGGGGGGGCTTATGGGGTCAGATACGCAGTATTTT

clone size: NA
V gene: TRBV12-5
D gene: NA
J gene: TRBJ1-1
CDR3 protein: CASGLVVRGAVNTEAFF
CDR3 DNA: TGTGCTAGTGGTTTGGTAGTTAGGGGGGCGGTGAACACTGAAGCTTTCTTT

clone size: few
V gene: TRBV30
D gene: NA
J gene: TRBJ1-1
CDR3 protein: CAWSEFRSNTEAFF
CDR3 DNA: TGTGCCTGGAGTGAATTTAGGTCGAACACTGAAGCTTTCTTT

clone size: NA
V gene: TRBV6-6
D gene: NA
J gene: TRBJ2-1
CDR3 protein: CASSPTGRSNNEQFF
CDR3 DNA: TGTGCCAGCAGCCCTACAGGGCGATCGAACAATGAGCAGTTCTTC

clone size: NA
V gene: TRBV6-5
D gene: NA
J gene: TRBJ1-6
CDR3 protein: CASSFTGLNSPLHF
CDR3 DNA: TGTGCCAGCAGTTTTACAGGGTTGAATTCACCCCTCCACTTT

clone size: NA
V gene: TRBV27
D gene: NA
J gene: TRBJ1-6
CDR3 protein: CASSLRGSYNSPLHF
CDR3 DNA: TGTGCCAGCAGTTTACGGGGCTCCTATAATTCACCCCTCCACTTT

clone size: few
V gene: TRBV11-2
D gene: NA
J gene: TRBJ1-1
CDR3 protein: CASSPRRLLNTEAFF
CDR3 DNA: TGTGCCAGCAGCCCCCGTCGGTTACTGAACACTGAAGCTTTCTTT

clone size: NA
V gene: TRBV18
D gene: NA
J gene: TRBJ1-2
CDR3 protein: CASSNGPNNGYTF
CDR3 DNA: TGTGCCAGCTCAAACGGGCCCAACAATGGCTACACCTTC

clone size: NA
V gene: TRBV24-1
D gene: TRBD2
J gene: TRBJ2-3
CDR3 protein: CATSDPGTSGAFTDTQYF
CDR3 DNA: TGTGCCACCAGTGATCCCGGGACTAGCGGGGCATTCACAGATACGCAGTATTTT

clone size: few
V gene: TRBV13
D gene: TRBD1
J gene: TRBJ2-3
CDR3 protein: CASSFPRGSVTDTQYF
CDR3 DNA: TGTGCCAGCAGCTTCCCCAGGGGGTCGGTCACAGATACGCAGTATTTT

clone size: NA
V gene: TRBV9
D gene: TRBD1
J gene: TRBJ1-3
CDR3 protein: CASSRLDRGSGNTIYF
CDR3 DNA: TGTGCCAGCAGCAGACTCGACAGGGGCTCTGGAAACACCATATATTTT

clone size: NA
V gene: TRBV9
D gene: TRBD2
J gene: TRBJ2-1
CDR3 protein: CASSAGLAGGYNEQFF
CDR3 DNA: TGTGCCAGCAGCGCGGGACTAGCGGGGGGTTACAATGAGCAGTTCTTC

clone size: NA
V gene: TRBV15
D gene: NA
J gene: TRBJ1-6
CDR3 protein: CATSRMDMWSPLHF
CDR3 DNA: TGTGCCACCAGCAGAATGGACATGTGGTCACCCCTCCACTTT

clone size: NA
V gene: TRBV11-2
D gene: NA
J gene: TRBJ2-1
CDR3 protein: CASRVVNEQFF
CDR3 DNA: TGTGCCAGCAGGGTCGTCAATGAGCAGTTCTTC

clone size: NA
V gene: TRBV4-1
D gene: NA
J gene: TRBJ1-3
CDR3 protein: CASSQDRRGRARGNTIYF
CDR3 DNA: TGCGCCAGCAGCCAAGATCGTCGAGGCAGGGCGAGAGGAAACACCATATATTTT

clone size: NA
V gene: TRBV15
D gene: NA
J gene: TRBJ1-2
CDR3 protein: CATSRAGTPTRSGGYTF
CDR3 DNA: TGTGCCACCAGCAGAGCCGGCACACCCACGAGGAGCGGAGGCTACACCTTC

clone size: NA
V gene: TRBV9
D gene: TRBD1
J gene: TRBJ1-2
CDR3 protein: CASSEDRGGWSYTF
CDR3 DNA: TGTGCCAGCAGCGAGGACAGGGGGGGATGGAGCTACACCTTC

clone size: NA
V gene: TRBV20-1
D gene: NA
J gene: TRBJ1-2
CDR3 protein: CSARVGGYTF
CDR3 DNA: TGCAGTGCCAGGGTAGGAGGCTACACCTTC

clone size: NA
V gene: TRBV19
D gene: NA
J gene: TRBJ1-5
CDR3 protein: CASSLLAGASIDTQHF
CDR3 DNA: TGTGCCAGTAGTTTACTAGCGGGGGCCTCAATCGATACGCAGCATTTT

clone size: few
V gene: TRBV12-5
D gene: NA
J gene: TRBJ1-1
CDR3 protein: CASGLVYGNTEAFF
CDR3 DNA: TGTGCTAGTGGTTTGGTATACGGGAACACTGAAGCTTTCTTT

clone size: NA
V gene: TRBV19
D gene: NA
J gene: TRBJ2-2
CDR3 protein: CASQGNTGELFF
CDR3 DNA: TGTGCCAGTCAAGGCAACACCGGGGAGCTGTTTTTT

clone size: NA
V gene: TRBV7-6
D gene: NA
J gene: TRBJ1-4
CDR3 protein: CASSQRANEKLFF
CDR3 DNA: TGTGCCAGCAGCCAGCGGGCTAATGAAAAACTGTTTTTT

clone size: NA
V gene: TRBV6-2/TRBV6-3
D gene: NA
J gene: TRBJ1-2
CDR3 protein: CASSNIRGYGYTF
CDR3 DNA: TGTGCCAGCAGTAACATCAGAGGCTATGGCTACACCTTC

clone size: few
V gene: TRBV20-1
D gene: NA
J gene: TRBJ2-1
CDR3 protein: CSARVRGGWVF
CDR3 DNA: TGCAGTGCTAGAGTTAGAGGGGGGTGGGTCTTC

clone size: once
V gene: TRBV24-1
D gene: TRBD2
J gene: TRBJ2-3
CDR3 protein: CATGLAGTDTQYF
CDR3 DNA: TGTGCCACCGGACTAGCGGGCACAGATACGCAGTATTTT

clone size: once
V gene: TRBV21-1
D gene: NA
J gene: TRBJ2-2
CDR3 protein: CASSLGQGCTGELFF
CDR3 DNA: TGTGCCAGCAGCCTGGGACAGGGGTGCACCGGGGAGCTGTTTTTT

clone size: NA
V gene: TRBV6-6
D gene: NA
J gene: TRBJ1-4
CDR3 protein: CASRTMYWEKLFF
CDR3 DNA: TGTGCCAGCAGAACTATGTATTGGGAAAAACTGTTTTTT

clone size: NA
V gene: TRBV7-2
D gene: NA
J gene: TRBJ1-2
CDR3 protein: CASSLVAWDTQPMGYTF
CDR3 DNA: TGTGCCAGCAGCTTAGTGGCGTGGGACACCCAGCCTATGGGCTACACCTTC

clone size: NA
V gene: TRBV12-2
D gene: NA
J gene: TRBJ2-3
CDR3 protein: CASRSMTSGGESTDTQYF
CDR3 DNA: TGTGCAAGTCGCTCGATGACTAGCGGGGGAGAAAGCACAGATACGCAGTATTTT

clone size: NA
V gene: TRBV4-3
D gene: NA
J gene: TRBJ2-2
CDR3 protein: CASSLRTDPGELFF
CDR3 DNA: TGCGCCAGCAGCCTGAGGACTGATCCCGGGGAGCTGTTTTTT

clone size: NA
V gene: TRBV6-1
D gene: NA
J gene: TRBJ1-1
CDR3 protein: CASSDGRLNTEAFF
CDR3 DNA: TGTGCCAGCAGTGACGGACGTCTGAACACTGAAGCTTTCTTT

clone size: few
V gene: TRBV6-2/TRBV6-3
D gene: NA
J gene: TRBJ1-5
CDR3 protein: CASSYGRGQANQPQHF
CDR3 DNA: TGTGCCAGCAGTTACGGTCGGGGACAAGCCAATCAGCCCCAGCATTTT

clone size: NA
V gene: TRBV18
D gene: NA
J gene: TRBJ1-2
CDR3 protein: CASSPMAAHYGYTF
CDR3 DNA: TGTGCCAGCTCACCAATGGCAGCCCACTATGGCTACACCTTC

clone size: NA
V gene: TRBV30
D gene: NA
J gene: TRBJ1-3
CDR3 protein: CAWSVPGNTIYF
CDR3 DNA: TGTGCCTGGAGTGTTCCCGGAAACACCATATATTTT

clone size: NA
V gene: TRBV7-2
D gene: TRBD1
J gene: TRBJ1-2
CDR3 protein: CASSLGGQGPYGYTF
CDR3 DNA: TGTGCCAGCAGCTTAGGCGGACAGGGGCCCTATGGCTACACCTTC

clone size: NA
V gene: TRBV28
D gene: NA
J gene: TRBJ1-2
CDR3 protein: CASSSFWGYTF
CDR3 DNA: TGTGCCAGCAGTTCCTTTTGGGGCTACACCTTC

clone size: NA
V gene: TRBV3-1/TRBV3-2
D gene: TRBD1
J gene: TRBJ2-5
CDR3 protein: CASSQDSSVGTGGYETQYF
CDR3 DNA: TGTGCCAGCAGCCAAGATTCAAGTGTAGGGACAGGGGGCTACGAGACCCAGTACTTC

clone size: NA
V gene: TRBV7-2
D gene: NA
J gene: TRBJ2-3
CDR3 protein: CASSLAGGDTQYF
CDR3 DNA: TGTGCCAGCAGCTTAGCAGGGGGGGATACGCAGTATTTT

clone size: NA
V gene: TRBV5-1
D gene: TRBD1
J gene: TRBJ2-5
CDR3 protein: CASSSRQGTQETQYF
CDR3 DNA: TGCGCCAGCAGCTCCAGACAGGGGACACAAGAGACCCAGTACTTC

clone size: NA
V gene: TRBV6-5
D gene: TRBD1
J gene: TRBJ2-4
CDR3 protein: CASSTDRGDKNIQYF
CDR3 DNA: TGTGCCAGCAGTACTGACAGGGGTGACAAAAACATTCAGTACTTC

clone size: few
V gene: TRBV3-1/TRBV3-2
D gene: NA
J gene: TRBJ1-1
CDR3 protein: CASSQKAGGTAFF
CDR3 DNA: TGTGCCAGCAGCCAAAAGGCGGGGGGGACAGCTTTCTTT

clone size: NA
V gene: TRBV29-1
D gene: NA
J gene: TRBJ1-4
CDR3 protein: CSVGDPAPNEKLFF
CDR3 DNA: TGCAGCGTGGGGGACCCCGCACCTAATGAAAAACTGTTTTTT

clone size: NA
V gene: TRBV5-1
D gene: NA
J gene: TRBJ2-1
CDR3 protein: CASSFQVSGDSLYNDQFF
CDR3 DNA: TGCGCCAGCAGCTTTCAGGTTTCGGGGGACAGCCTCTACAATGATCAGTTCTTC

clone size: few
V gene: TRBV5-1
D gene: NA
J gene: TRBJ1-2
CDR3 protein: CASSPQTANYGYTF
CDR3 DNA: TGCGCCAGCAGCCCGCAAACCGCTAACTATGGCTACACCTTC

clone size: few
V gene: TRBV4-1
D gene: NA
J gene: TRBJ1-5
CDR3 protein: CASSQDGVRKQPQHF
CDR3 DNA: TGCGCCAGCAGCCAAGATGGTGTCAGAAAGCAGCCCCAGCATTTT

clone size: NA
V gene: TRBV15
D gene: NA
J gene: TRBJ2-2
CDR3 protein: CATSRDYQVNTGELFF
CDR3 DNA: TGTGCCACCAGCAGAGATTACCAGGTGAACACCGGGGAGCTGTTTTTT